These 2 T cell receptor beta chains share one sample of origin, sequenced in a study of T cell changes during pregnancy in multiple sclerosis. This table comes from immunoSEQ multiplex PCR, and its TCRdb copy is limited to in-frame clones, with some not included. The sample has approximately 45,000 clones; 80% to 95% are singletons. The source material was CD4+ T cells from peripheral blood mononuclear cells, sampled in the first trimester of pregnancy. The receptors were sampled from a female donor with multiple sclerosis, enrolled in a pregnancy study.

This clone was observed many times. The V gene is TRBV2, the J gene TRBJ2-4; TRBD1 agrees at 7 bases. CDR3 length equals 16 residues. V was pared by 7 bases and J by 0 bases, with 9 bases of the junction left unmatched. CDR1 is SNHLY and CDR2 is FYNNEI in the germline V gene. CDR3 DNA sequence: TGTGCCAGCAACGATTTTCAGGGGGTAGCCAAAAACATTCAGTACTTC. Translating it yields CASNDFQGVAKNIQYF.

The chain links TRBV6-6 to TRBJ2-7, with 7 bases that match TRBD2. Per the germline V gene, CDR1 is MNHNY and CDR2 is SVGAGI (reference sequence). CDR3 length equals 14 residues. The ends lost 7 bases at V and 5 bases at J; junction bases unmatched: 11. The DNA for the CDR3 is TGTGCCAGCAAATCTAGCGGAAAGAGCGACGAGCAGTACTTC. It translates to CASKSSGKSDEQYF.